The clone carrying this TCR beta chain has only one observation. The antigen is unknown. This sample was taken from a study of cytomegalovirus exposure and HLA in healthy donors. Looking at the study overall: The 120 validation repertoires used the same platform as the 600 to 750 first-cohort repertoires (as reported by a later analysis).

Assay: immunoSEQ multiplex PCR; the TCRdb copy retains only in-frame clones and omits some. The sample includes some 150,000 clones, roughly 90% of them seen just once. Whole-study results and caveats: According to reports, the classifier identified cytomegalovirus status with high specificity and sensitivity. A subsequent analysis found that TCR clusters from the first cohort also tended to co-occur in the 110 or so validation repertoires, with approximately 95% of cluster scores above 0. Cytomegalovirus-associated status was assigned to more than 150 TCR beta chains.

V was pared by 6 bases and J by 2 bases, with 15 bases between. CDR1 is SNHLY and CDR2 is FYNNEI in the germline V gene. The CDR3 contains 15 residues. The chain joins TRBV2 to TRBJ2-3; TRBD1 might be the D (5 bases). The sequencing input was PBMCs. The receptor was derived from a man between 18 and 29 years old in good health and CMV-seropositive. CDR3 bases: TGTGCCAGCAGCCTGCTGACAGCTTCCACAGATACGCAGTATTTT. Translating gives CASSLLTASTDTQYF. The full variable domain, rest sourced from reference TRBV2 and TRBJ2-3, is EPEVTQTPSHQVTQMGQEVILRCVPISNHLYFYWYRQILGQKVEFLVSFYNNEISEKSEIFDDQFSVERPDGSNFTLKIRSTKLEDSAMYFCASSLLTASTDTQYFGPGTRLTVL.